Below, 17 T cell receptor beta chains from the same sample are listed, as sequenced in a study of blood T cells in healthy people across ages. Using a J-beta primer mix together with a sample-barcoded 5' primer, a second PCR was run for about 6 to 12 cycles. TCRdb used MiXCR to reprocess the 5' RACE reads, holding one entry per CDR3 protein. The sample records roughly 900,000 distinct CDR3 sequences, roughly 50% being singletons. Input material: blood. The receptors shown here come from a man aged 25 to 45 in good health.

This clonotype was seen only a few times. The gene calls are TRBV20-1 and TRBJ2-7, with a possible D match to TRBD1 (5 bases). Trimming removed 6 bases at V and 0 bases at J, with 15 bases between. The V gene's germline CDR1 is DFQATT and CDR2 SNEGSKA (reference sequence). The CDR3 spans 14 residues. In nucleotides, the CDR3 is TGCAGTGCCCCCAGGGTTCTGCCCTCCTACGAGCAGTACTTC. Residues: CSAPRVLPSYEQYF.

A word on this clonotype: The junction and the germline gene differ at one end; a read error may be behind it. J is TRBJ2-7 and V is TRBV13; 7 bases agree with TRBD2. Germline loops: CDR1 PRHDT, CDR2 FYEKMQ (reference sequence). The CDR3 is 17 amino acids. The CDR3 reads CASSLRQGGGVAYEQCF. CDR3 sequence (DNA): TGTGCCAGCAGCTTAAGGCAAGGCGGGGGAGTCGCCTACGAGCAGTGCTTC. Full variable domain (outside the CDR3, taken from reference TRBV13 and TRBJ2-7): AAGVIQSPRHLIKEKRETATLKCYPIPRHDTVYWYQQGPGQDPQFLISFYEKMQSDKGSIPDRFSAQQFSDYHSELNMSSLELGDSALYFCASSLRQGGGVAYEQCFGPGTRLTVT.

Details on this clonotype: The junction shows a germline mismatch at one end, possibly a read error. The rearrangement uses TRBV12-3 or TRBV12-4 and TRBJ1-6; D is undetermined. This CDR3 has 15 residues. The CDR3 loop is CASSHTGPYNSPPHF. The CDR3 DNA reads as TGTGCCAGCAGTCACACCGGGCCTTATAATTCACCCCCCCACTTT.

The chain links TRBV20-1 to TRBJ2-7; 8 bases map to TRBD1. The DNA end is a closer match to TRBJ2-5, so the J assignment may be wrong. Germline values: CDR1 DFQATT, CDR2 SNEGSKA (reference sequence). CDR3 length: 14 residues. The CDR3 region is CSAVPGGAGETQYF. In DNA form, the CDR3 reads TGCAGTGCCGTCCCAGGGGGCGCAGGGGAGACCCAGTACTTC.

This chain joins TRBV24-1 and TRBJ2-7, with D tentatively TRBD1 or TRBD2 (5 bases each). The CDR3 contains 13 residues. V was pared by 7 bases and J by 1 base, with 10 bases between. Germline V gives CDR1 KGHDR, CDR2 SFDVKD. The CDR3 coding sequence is TGTGCCACCAGACGGGACGGATCCTACGAGCAGTACTTC. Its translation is CATRRDGSYEQYF.

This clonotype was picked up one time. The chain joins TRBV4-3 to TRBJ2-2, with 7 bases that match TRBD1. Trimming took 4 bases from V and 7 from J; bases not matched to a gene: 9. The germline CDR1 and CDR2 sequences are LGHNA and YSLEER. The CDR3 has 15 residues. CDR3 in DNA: TGCGCCAGCAGCCCCGGGACAGCCTCGGGCGGGGAGCTGTTTTTT. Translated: CASSPGTASGGELFF.

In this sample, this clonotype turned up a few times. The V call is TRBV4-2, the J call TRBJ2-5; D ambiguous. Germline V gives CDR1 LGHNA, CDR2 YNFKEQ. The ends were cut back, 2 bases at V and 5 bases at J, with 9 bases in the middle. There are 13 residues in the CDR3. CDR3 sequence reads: CASSQWLAETQYF. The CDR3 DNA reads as TGTGCCAGCAGCCAATGGTTGGCGGAGACCCAGTACTTC.

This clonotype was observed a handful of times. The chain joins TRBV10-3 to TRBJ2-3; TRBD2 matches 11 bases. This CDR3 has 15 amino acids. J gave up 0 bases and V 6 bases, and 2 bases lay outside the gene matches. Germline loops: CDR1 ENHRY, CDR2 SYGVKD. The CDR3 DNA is TGTGCCATCAGGGGACTAGCGGTGAGCACAGATACGCAGTATTTT. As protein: CAIRGLAVSTDTQYF.

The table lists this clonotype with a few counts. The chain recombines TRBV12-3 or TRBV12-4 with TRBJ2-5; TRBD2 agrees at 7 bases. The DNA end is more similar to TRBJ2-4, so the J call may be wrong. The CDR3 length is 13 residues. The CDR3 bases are TGTGCCAGCGGGGGGGGTCCGACCGACATTCAGTACTTC. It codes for CASGGGPTDIQYF.

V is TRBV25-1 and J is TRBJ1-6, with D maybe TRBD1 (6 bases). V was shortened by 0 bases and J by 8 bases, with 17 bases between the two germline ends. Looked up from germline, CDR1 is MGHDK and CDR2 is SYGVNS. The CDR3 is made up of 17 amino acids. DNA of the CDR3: TGTGCCAGCAGTGAATATATGGGGGCGCAGAGGGATTCACCCCTCCACTTT. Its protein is CASSEYMGAQRDSPLHF.

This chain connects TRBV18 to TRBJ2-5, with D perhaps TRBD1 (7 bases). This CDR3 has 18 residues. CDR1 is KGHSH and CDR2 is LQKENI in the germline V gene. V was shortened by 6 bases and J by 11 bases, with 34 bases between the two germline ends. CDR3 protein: CASSQGGSGASLNPEQYF. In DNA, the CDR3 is TGTGCCAGCTCCCAGGGGGGTTCGGGGGCCTCCTTGAATCCTGAGCAGTACTTC.

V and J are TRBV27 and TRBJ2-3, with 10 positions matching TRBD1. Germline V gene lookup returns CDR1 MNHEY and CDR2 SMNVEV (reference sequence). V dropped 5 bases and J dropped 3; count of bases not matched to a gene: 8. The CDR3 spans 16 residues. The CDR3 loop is CASSRSGDRGTDTQYF. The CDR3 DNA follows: TGTGCCAGCAGTCGCAGCGGGGACAGGGGAACAGATACGCAGTATTTT.

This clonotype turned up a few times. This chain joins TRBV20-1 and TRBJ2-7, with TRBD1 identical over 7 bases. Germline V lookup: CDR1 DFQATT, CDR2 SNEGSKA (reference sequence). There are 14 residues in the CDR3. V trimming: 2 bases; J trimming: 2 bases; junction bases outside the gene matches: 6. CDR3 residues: CSARRDRVTYEQYF. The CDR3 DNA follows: TGCAGTGCTAGACGAGACAGGGTGACCTACGAGCAGTACTTC.

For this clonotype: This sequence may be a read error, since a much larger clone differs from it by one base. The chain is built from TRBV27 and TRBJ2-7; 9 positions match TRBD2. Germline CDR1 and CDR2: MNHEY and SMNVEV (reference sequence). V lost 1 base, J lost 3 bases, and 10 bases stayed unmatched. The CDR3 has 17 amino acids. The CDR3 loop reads CASSLLNRAGGRYEQYF. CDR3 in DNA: TGTGCCAGCAGTTTATTAAACCGGGCGGGGGGGCGCTACGAGCAGTACTTC.

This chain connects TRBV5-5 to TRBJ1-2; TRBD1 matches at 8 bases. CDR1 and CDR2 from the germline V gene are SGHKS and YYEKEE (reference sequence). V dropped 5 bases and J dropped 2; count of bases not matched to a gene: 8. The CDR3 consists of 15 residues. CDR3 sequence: CASRLIGTGNYGYTF. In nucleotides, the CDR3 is TGTGCCAGCAGACTAATTGGGACAGGAAACTATGGCTACACCTTC.

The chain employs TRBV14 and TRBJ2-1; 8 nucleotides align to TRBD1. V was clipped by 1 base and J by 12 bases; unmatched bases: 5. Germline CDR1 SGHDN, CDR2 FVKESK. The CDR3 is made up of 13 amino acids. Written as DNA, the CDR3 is TGTGCCAGCAGCCAAGGGACAGGGACCGGGCAGTTCTTC. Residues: CASSQGTGTGQFF. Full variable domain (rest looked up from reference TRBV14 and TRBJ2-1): EAGVTQFPSHSVIEKGQTVTLRCDPISGHDNLYWYRRVMGKEIKFLLHFVKESKQDESGMPNNRFLAERTGGTYSTLKVQPAELEDSGVYFCASSQGTGTGQFFGPGTRLTVL.

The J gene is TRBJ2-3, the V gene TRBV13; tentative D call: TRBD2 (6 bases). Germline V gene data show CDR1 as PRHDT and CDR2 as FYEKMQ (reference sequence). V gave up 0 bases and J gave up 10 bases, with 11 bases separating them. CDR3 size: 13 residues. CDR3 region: CASSLGLLAAQYF. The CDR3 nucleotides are TGTGCCAGCAGCTTAGGCCTACTAGCTGCGCAGTATTTT.